Listed below are T cell receptor beta chains from one sample, sequenced in a study of T cells after somatic rescue of genetic block. Sequencing used immunoSEQ multiplex PCR; TCRdb keeps in-frame clones, though not all of them. The sample lists some 90,000 clones, 90% occurring once. The specimen was peripheral blood mononuclear cells (PBMCs). These TCRs come from a woman between 18 and 29 years old. Each CDR3 is given with its conserved first and last residue. The D gene is left open where the match is weak. Clone size, where shown, is once, few, many, or a class for clones that have expanded.

15	.	TRBV15	.	TRBJ1-4	TGTGCCACCAGCAGGGCCCGGGAGGGTGAGGAAAAACTGTTTTTT	CATSRAREGEEKLFF
13	.	TRBV10-1	once	TRBJ2-3	TGCGCCAGCAGGGAGACCAGCACAGATACGCAGTATTTT	CASRETSTDTQYF
14	.	TRBV27	.	TRBJ2-7	TGTGCCAGCAGACTGGGCAGGATCTCCTACGAGCAGTACTTC	CASRLGRISYEQYF
18	TRBD2	TRBV28	.	TRBJ2-2	TGTGCCAGCAGTTACCCGGGGGGGAGCCGCGGGTACACCGGGGAGCTGTTTTTT	CASSYPGGSRGYTGELFF
16	.	TRBV6-5	.	TRBJ1-3	TGTGCCAGCAGTTACTCGAAGGGGATCACTGGAAACACCATATATTTT	CASSYSKGITGNTIYF
17	.	TRBV18	.	TRBJ2-1	TGTGCCAGCTCACCACTGGGTAGCGGTAGCTCCTACAATGAGCAGTTCTTC	CASSPLGSGSSYNEQFF
15	.	TRBV5-6	.	TRBJ1-5	TGTGCCAGCAGCTTGGCACGCGCTTTGGGACAGCCCCAGCATTTT	CASSLARALGQPQHF
16	.	TRBV27	few	TRBJ2-5	TGTGCCAGCAGTTCAATTTTGGGAGCCCGTCGGGAGACCCAGTACTTC	CASSSILGARRETQYF
15	.	TRBV28	.	TRBJ1-4	TGTGCCAGCAGTTTTTCAGGGGCCCTTAATGAAAAACTGTTTTTT	CASSFSGALNEKLFF
12	.	TRBV6-1	.	TRBJ2-7	TGTGCCACCAGATCGGTACGCTACGAGCAGTACTTC	CATRSVRYEQYF
15	.	TRBV11-3	.	TRBJ1-1	TGTGCCAGCAGCTTACACAGGACCATGAACACTGAAGCTTTCTTT	CASSLHRTMNTEAFF
12	.	TRBV27	.	TRBJ1-5	TGTGCCAGCAGTTTTCGGGGTCAGCCCCAGCATTTT	CASSFRGQPQHF
13	.	TRBV6-4	once	TRBJ1-2	TGTGCCAGCAGGGGGGCCTTTCGGGGAGGCTACACCTTC	CASRGAFRGGYTF
13	.	TRBV29-1	few	TRBJ1-1	TGCAGCGTCAGGCACAGGGAGTACACTGAAGCTTTCTTT	CSVRHREYTEAFF
11	.	TRBV29-1	.	TRBJ1-2	TGCAGCGTCGAGGGGGTGTACGGCTACACCTTC	CSVEGVYGYTF
16	TRBD2	TRBV27	once	TRBJ2-1	TGTGCCAGCAGTTGGGGACTAGCGGGAGGGCCGAATGAGCAGTTCTTC	CASSWGLAGGPNEQFF
12	.	TRBV5-5	.	TRBJ1-1	TGTGCCAGCAGCTTGGTGGAGCGTGAAGCTTTCTTT	CASSLVEREAFF